Below are 32 T cell receptor beta chains sequenced from a single sample in a study of T cells after posttransplantation cyclophosphamide. Profiling relied on immunoSEQ multiplex PCR, and the TCRdb table lists in-frame clones only, not all of them. This set yields over 10,000 clones and no singletons; the top ten hold roughly 26%. A marrow graft followed busulfan-fludarabine conditioning, with cyclophosphamide on days +3 and +4. Here the sequenced sample was PBMCs, taken after allogeneic stem cell transplant with posttransplant cyclophosphamide. The receptors were gathered from a female patient in her 40s who received an allogeneic stem cell transplant from an unrelated donor, was CMV-positive, and had acute GVHD only. These T cells may partly come from the graft donor.

This clone showed up many times. V and J are TRBV13 and TRBJ2-7; 10 nucleotides match TRBD1. Germline V gene lookup returns CDR1 PRHDT and CDR2 FYEKMQ (reference sequence). After removal of 3 bases from V and 6 bases from J, the junction contained 5 bases not matched to a gene. The CDR3 spans 14 residues. In DNA form, the CDR3 reads TGTGCCAGCAGCTTGGGACAGGGGTTTCTCGAGCAGTACTTC. This gives the protein CASSLGQGFLEQYF.

In its sample, this clone was seen a few times. The chain is built from TRBV28 and TRBJ2-3; D may be TRBD1 (9 bases). Between the trimmed V and J ends, which lost 3 bases and 4 bases, there was a span of 20 bases. The CDR3 totals 17 residues. Germline assignment: CDR1 MDHEN and CDR2 SYDVKM. The CDR3 reads CASSFGGGQGFSDTQYF. DNA for the CDR3: TGTGCCAGCAGTTTCGGGGGGGGACAGGGTTTTTCAGATACGCAGTATTTT. Combining the CDR3 with reference TRBV28 and TRBJ2-3 gives the whole variable domain DVKVTQSSRYLVKRTGEKVFLECVQDMDHENMFWYRQDPGLGLRLIYFSYDVKMKEKGDIPEGYSVSREKKERFSLILESASTNQTSMYLCASSFGGGQGFSDTQYFGPGTRLTVL.

This clone is classed as medium-sized (0.01 to 0.1%). The chain has TRBV5-1 and TRBJ2-1, with a tentative D call TRBD1 (5 bases). CDR3 length equals 16 residues. Trimming took 2 bases from V and 0 from J, leaving 12 bases between them. Germline assignment: CDR1 SGHRS and CDR2 YFSETQ. This CDR3 is CASSLEQETSYNEQFF. The CDR3 region has the DNA TGCGCCAGCAGCTTAGAACAGGAGACCTCCTACAATGAGCAGTTCTTC.

The chain joins TRBV9 to TRBJ1-2; 8 positions match TRBD1. Germline values: CDR1 SGDLS, CDR2 YYNGEE. V trimming: 3 bases; J trimming: 3 bases; junction bases outside the gene matches: 1. CDR3 length: 13 amino acids. CDR3 in amino acids: CASSATGDYGYTF. The DNA of the CDR3 is TGTGCCAGCAGCGCGACAGGGGACTATGGCTACACCTTC.

The sample holds many counts of this clone. The chain employs TRBV2 and TRBJ2-2; 8 nucleotides line up with TRBD2. V dropped 6 bases and J dropped 2; count of bases not matched to a gene: 8. Germline V lookup: CDR1 SNHLY, CDR2 FYNNEI. This CDR3 is 16 amino acids long. The CDR3 DNA sequence: TGTGCCAGCAGGGAAAGAAGCGGGAGTAACACCGGGGAGCTGTTTTTT. Protein product: CASRERSGSNTGELFF.

This clone was recorded at least ten times. J is TRBJ2-3 and V is TRBV27; D may be TRBD1 (5 bases). In germline, CDR1 is MNHEY, CDR2 SMNVEV (reference sequence). With 8 bases removed from V and 0 bases from J, the gap between germline ends came to 15 bases. The CDR3 has 15 amino acids. The CDR3 sequence: CASQDSSISTDTQYF. As DNA, the CDR3 is TGTGCCAGCCAAGACAGTTCTATTAGCACAGATACGCAGTATTTT.

This clone was counted many times. The V gene is TRBV5-5, the J gene TRBJ2-3, with 7 nucleotides matching TRBD2. V was clipped by 4 bases and J by 0 bases; unmatched bases: 8. Germline CDR1 is SGHKS and CDR2 is YYEKEE (reference sequence). This CDR3 has 16 amino acids. CDR3 loop: CASSGRVLFSTDTQYF. The CDR3 coding sequence is TGTGCCAGCAGCGGGAGGGTCTTATTCAGCACAGATACGCAGTATTTT.

This clone was detected ten times or more. This chain links TRBV7-2 with TRBJ2-7, with a tentative D call TRBD1 (8 bases). Trimming stripped 1 base from V and 3 bases from J, with 13 bases between. The CDR3 is 15 amino acids. CDR1 is SGHTA and CDR2 is FQGNSA in the germline V gene. For the CDR3, the DNA is TGTGCCAGCAGCTTAGAGGACAGGGAGGGCTACGAGCAGTACGTC. It yields the protein CASSLEDREGYEQYV.

This clone was detected only a few times. The chain uses TRBV9 and TRBJ2-7; no definite D call. This CDR3 contains 11 residues. Trimming took off 3 bases at V and 7 bases at J, with 8 bases between the two ends. From germline, CDR1 is SGDLS and CDR2 YYNGEE. Here the CDR3 reads CASSDLEEQYF. In DNA, the CDR3 is TGTGCCAGCAGCGACCTAGAGGAGCAGTACTTC.

This clone has at least ten counts. This chain uses TRBV6-1 with TRBJ1-1; 9 bases agree with TRBD1. The germline V gene encodes CDR1 MNHNS and CDR2 SASEGT. The CDR3 loop spans 13 amino acids. Trimming cost V 6 bases and J 3 bases; bases outside gene matches: 2. DNA for the CDR3: TGTGCCAGCAGATGGACAGGGGACACTGAAGCTTTCTTT. This gives the protein CASRWTGDTEAFF.

This clone showed up many times. The V call is TRBV6-6, the J call TRBJ2-3, with D unresolved. V was cut by 1 base and J by 2 bases, with 13 bases left in between. CDR3 size: 16 residues. Germline V gene sequence: CDR1 MNHNY, CDR2 SVGAGI (reference sequence). This CDR3 is CASSYFERSSTDTQYF. The CDR3 bases are TGTGCCAGCAGTTACTTTGAACGGTCTTCCACAGATACGCAGTATTTT.

This clone was counted at least ten times. The rearrangement uses TRBV7-6 and TRBJ2-2, with 7 bases that match TRBD1. CDR3 size: 15 residues. The junction had 11 bases not matched to a gene; V was cut back by 7 bases and J by 6 bases. Germline V lookup: CDR1 SGHVS, CDR2 FNYEAQ. CDR3 sequence (DNA): TGTGCCAGCACCTTCGGACAGGCGGCCGCCGGGGAGCTGTTTTTT. It specifies CASTFGQAAAGELFF. The variable domain in full, completed from reference TRBV7-6 and TRBJ2-2, reads GAGVSQSPRYKVTKRGQDVALRCDPISGHVSLYWYRQALGQGPEFLTYFNYEAQQDKSGLPNDRFSAERPEGSISTLTIQRTEQRDSAMYRCASTFGQAAAGELFFGEGSRLTVL.

The table lists this clone with many counts. The chain links TRBV14 to TRBJ2-7; D not resolved. The CDR3 spans 9 residues. Germline assignment: CDR1 SGHDN and CDR2 FVKESK. Trimming pared 4 bases from V and 11 bases from J, leaving 6 bases between. The CDR3, as DNA: TGTGCCAGCAGCCCCGATGAGTACGTC. The encoded protein is CASSPDEYV.

This clone was recorded at least ten times. The V and J genes are TRBV7-8 and TRBJ2-5; 10 bases are shared with TRBD1. The germline CDR1 and CDR2 sequences are SGHVS and FQNEAQ. The junction had 9 bases not matched to a gene; V was cut back by 5 bases and J by 6 bases. The CDR3 has 15 amino acids. The CDR3, as DNA: TGTGCCAGCAGCACCGACAGGGGGCGAATAAAGACCCAGTACTTC. This gives the protein CASSTDRGRIKTQYF.

The sample holds many counts of this clone. This CDR3 reads CASSQAGTVPYEQYF. The DNA of the CDR3 is TGCGCCAGCAGCCAGGCCGGGACAGTCCCCTACGAGCAGTACTTC. This chain links TRBV4-1 with TRBJ2-7; the match to TRBD1 covers 7 bases. V lost 3 bases to trimming and J lost 2 bases; unmatched junction nucleotides: 7. CDR1 is MGHRA, CDR2 YSYEKL, per germline. The CDR3 consists of 15 residues.

The chain recombines TRBV27 with TRBJ2-5; 9 bases fit TRBD1. V shed 3 bases, J shed 4 bases, and the junction held 3 bases outside the gene matches. The V gene's germline CDR1 is MNHEY and CDR2 SMNVEV (reference sequence). The CDR3 is 14 residues long. CDR3 region: CASSFGTGRETQYF. Written as DNA, the CDR3 is TGTGCCAGCAGTTTTGGGACAGGGAGAGAGACCCAGTACTTC.

This clone was seen repeatedly, ten times or more. The rearrangement links TRBV27 to TRBJ2-2, with a weak D call TRBD1 (6 bases). Trimming pared 5 bases from V and 6 bases from J, leaving 16 bases between. Per germline, CDR1 MNHEY and CDR2 SMNVEV (reference sequence). The CDR3 extends over 15 amino acids. CDR3 region: CASSGDRWSAGELFF. In DNA form, the CDR3 reads TGTGCCAGCAGTGGAGACAGGTGGTCGGCCGGGGAGCTGTTTTTT.

This clone was counted between two and nine times. The chain has TRBV10-3 and TRBJ2-3; the match to TRBD2 covers 7 bases. CDR1 and CDR2 from the germline V gene are ENHRY and SYGVKD. The CDR3 extends over 17 amino acids. The J segment lost 0 bases and the V segment lost 2 bases, leaving 8 bases of the junction unmatched. The CDR3 protein is CAISERPSGASTDTQYF. CDR3 DNA sequence: TGTGCCATCAGTGAGAGGCCCAGCGGGGCTAGCACAGATACGCAGTATTTT.

This clone turned up a few times. The chain uses TRBV5-6 and TRBJ2-3; perhaps TRBD1 as D (5 bases). The CDR3 is 14 amino acids. V was trimmed by 7 bases and J by 4 bases, leaving 16 bases between them. Germline CDR1 and CDR2: SGHDT and YYEEEE. In DNA form, the CDR3 reads TGTGCCAGCTACCTCTGGCAGGGCGCAGATACGCAGTATTTT. Translating gives CASYLWQGADTQYF.

This clone was seen a handful of times. V usage is TRBV30 and J usage is TRBJ2-5; TRBD1 agrees at 7 bases. The J call may be mistaken, given a closer DNA end match to TRBJ2-7. CDR3 length equals 12 residues. The V gene's germline CDR1 is GTSNPN and CDR2 SVGIG (reference sequence). The CDR3 DNA reads TGTGCCTGGAAGGGGACAGCTTACGAGCAGTACTTC. Its translation: CAWKGTAYEQYF.

This clone was detected many times. The rearrangement links TRBV13 to TRBJ2-5, with D unresolved. With 5 bases removed from V and 2 bases from J, the gap between germline ends came to 3 bases. This CDR3 is built from 11 residues. The germline V gene encodes CDR1 PRHDT and CDR2 FYEKMQ (reference sequence). CDR3 region: CASSEQETQYF. DNA of the CDR3: TGTGCCAGCAGCGAGCAAGAGACCCAGTACTTC. Complete variable domain (other parts from reference TRBV13 and TRBJ2-5): AAGVIQSPRHLIKEKRETATLKCYPIPRHDTVYWYQQGPGQDPQFLISFYEKMQSDKGSIPDRFSAQQFSDYHSELNMSSLELGDSALYFCASSEQETQYFGPGTRLLVL.

V and J are TRBV6-1 and TRBJ2-5; D is perhaps TRBD2 (6 bases). Between the trimmed V and J ends, which lost 2 bases and 9 bases, there was a span of 16 bases. The CDR3 has 14 residues. The germline V gene encodes CDR1 MNHNS and CDR2 SASEGT. CDR3 protein: CASSEKQGWGAQYF. The CDR3 bases are TGTGCCAGCAGTGAAAAACAAGGATGGGGGGCCCAGTACTTC.

With respect to this clone: Germline and junction disagree at one end, which may indicate a read error. The identical CDR3 is also encoded by other nucleotide sequences in the sample. J is TRBJ2-5 and V is TRBV7-3; D is possibly TRBD2 (5 bases). This CDR3 comprises 13 residues. Germline CDR1 and CDR2: SGHTA and FQGTGA. The CDR3 bases are TGCGCCAGCAGCCGGGGAGATCAAGAGACCCAGTACTTC. Its protein is CASSRGDQETQYF.

This clone was seen repeatedly, ten times or more. The J gene is TRBJ2-7, the V gene TRBV2; TRBD1 agrees at 7 bases. The CDR3 loop spans 15 amino acids. V gave up 1 base and J gave up 1 base; unmatched junction bases: 4. Germline V CDR1 and CDR2: SNHLY, FYNNEI. The CDR3 sequence is CASSEEQGVSYEQYF. CDR3 DNA sequence: TGTGCCAGCAGTGAAGAGCAGGGGGTGTCCTACGAGCAGTACTTC.

This clone was recorded many times. The chain combines TRBV4-3 with TRBJ2-1, with D perhaps matching TRBD1 (6 bases). This CDR3 is 15 amino acids long. Germline V CDR1 and CDR2: LGHNA, YSLEER. The ends were cut back, 0 bases at V and 4 bases at J, with 10 bases in the middle. CDR3 protein: CASSQEGQRYNEQFF. CDR3 nucleotides: TGCGCCAGCAGCCAAGAAGGACAGAGATACAATGAGCAGTTCTTC.

This clone was detected many times. The chain links TRBV5-1 to TRBJ2-2; 9 bases fit TRBD2. Germline V gives CDR1 SGHRS, CDR2 YFSETQ. V was clipped by 4 bases and J by 5 bases; unmatched bases: 9. The CDR3 covers 16 residues. The CDR3 sequence: CASSPEAGGSTGELFF. The CDR3 nucleotides are TGCGCCAGCAGCCCGGAAGCGGGAGGCTCGACCGGGGAGCTGTTTTTT.

This clone was detected ten times or more. The gene calls are TRBV7-3 and TRBJ2-7; weak D call: TRBD2 (5 bases). The germline gives CDR1 SGHTA, CDR2 FQGTGA. CDR3 length equals 13 residues. Trimming shortened V by 1 base and J by 7 bases, and 11 bases separated the two germline ends. CDR3 nucleotide sequence: TGTGCCAGCAGCTTAAGTATGAGAGGGGAGCAGTACTTC. This translates into CASSLSMRGEQYF. Combining the CDR3 with reference TRBV7-3 and TRBJ2-7 gives the whole variable domain GAGVSQTPSNKVTEKGKYVELRCDPISGHTALYWYRQSLGQGPEFLIYFQGTGAADDSGLPNDRFFAVRPEGSVSTLKIQRTERGDSAVYLCASSLSMRGEQYFGPGTRLTVT.

This clone was detected ten times or more. The chain employs TRBV13 and TRBJ2-1; possible D gene TRBD2, 6 bases. CDR1 is PRHDT, CDR2 FYEKMQ, per germline (reference sequence). The ends were cut back, 5 bases at V and 4 bases at J, with 15 bases in the middle. CDR3 length equals 15 residues. This CDR3 is CASSARRENYNEQFF. As DNA, the CDR3 is TGTGCCAGCAGCGCCCGGCGGGAAAATTACAATGAGCAGTTCTTC.

In its sample, this clone was seen many times. The genes are TRBV4-1 and TRBJ2-2; 7 nucleotides line up with TRBD1. The V gene end was trimmed by 4 bases and the J gene end by 6 bases; junction bases not matched to a gene: 2. The CDR3 length is 13 residues. From germline, CDR1 is MGHRA and CDR2 YSYEKL. The CDR3 DNA reads as TGCGCCAGCAGCCGACAGGGATCCGGGGAGCTGTTTTTT. This translates into CASSRQGSGELFF.

This clone has a count of ten or more. The gene calls are TRBV28 and TRBJ1-1, with D perhaps matching TRBD1 (5 bases). CDR1 is MDHEN and CDR2 is SYDVKM in the germline V gene. This CDR3 has 13 residues. Trimming took 7 bases from V and 4 from J, leaving 13 bases between them. In DNA form, the CDR3 reads TGTGCCAGCATTGCGATCGGGGGCACTGAAGCTTTCTTT. It codes for CASIAIGGTEAFF. The full variable domain, with the rest looked up from reference TRBV28 and TRBJ1-1, is DVKVTQSSRYLVKRTGEKVFLECVQDMDHENMFWYRQDPGLGLRLIYFSYDVKMKEKGDIPEGYSVSREKKERFSLILESASTNQTSMYLCASIAIGGTEAFFGQGTRLTVV.

This clone was recorded many times. This chain connects TRBV5-1 to TRBJ2-1, with no clear D. In germline, CDR1 is SGHRS, CDR2 YFSETQ. Trimming took 0 bases from V and 5 from J, leaving 12 bases between them. The CDR3 contains 15 residues. CDR3 in DNA: TGCGCCAGCAGCTTGGCCGGCTTACAGAACAATGAGCAGTTCTTC. Its protein is CASSLAGLQNNEQFF.

V and J are TRBV7-2 and TRBJ1-2; TRBD1 matches 8 bases. V gave up 2 bases and J gave up 6 bases; unmatched junction bases: 8. Germline CDR1 is SGHTA and CDR2 is FQGNSA. The CDR3 extends over 15 amino acids. The CDR3: CASSLKDRGGNGYTF. The CDR3 nucleotides read TGTGCCAGCAGCTTAAAAGACAGGGGAGGAAATGGCTACACCTTC.